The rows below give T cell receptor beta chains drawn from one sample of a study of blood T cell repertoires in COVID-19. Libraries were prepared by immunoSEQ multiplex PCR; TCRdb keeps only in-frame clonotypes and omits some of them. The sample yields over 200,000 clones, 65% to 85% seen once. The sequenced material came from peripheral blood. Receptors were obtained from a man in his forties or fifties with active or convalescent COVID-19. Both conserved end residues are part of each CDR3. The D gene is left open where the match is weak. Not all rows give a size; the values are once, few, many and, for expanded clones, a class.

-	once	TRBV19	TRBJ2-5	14	TGTGCCAGTAGTATGTCCGCAGGGTGGGAGACCCAGTACTTC	CASSMSAGWETQYF
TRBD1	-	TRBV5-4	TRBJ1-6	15	TGTGCCAGCAGCTTGACCGACAGGGATAATTCACCCCTCCACTTT	CASSLTDRDNSPLHF
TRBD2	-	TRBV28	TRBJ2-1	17	TGTGCCAGCAGTTGGGGACTAGCGGCCTCAGAGGAAAATGAGCAGTTCTTC	CASSWGLAASEENEQFF
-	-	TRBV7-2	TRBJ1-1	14	TGTGCCAGCAGCTTAGAGGCGGGAGGCGCTGAAGCTTTCTTT	CASSLEAGGAEAFF
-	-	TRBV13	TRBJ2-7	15	TGTGCCAGCAGCTTAAGCCACCTAGGCGGTTACGAGCAGTACTTC	CASSLSHLGGYEQYF
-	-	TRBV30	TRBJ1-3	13	TGTGCCTGGAGGACTCGGAGTTTGGACACCATATATTTT	CAWRTRSLDTIYF
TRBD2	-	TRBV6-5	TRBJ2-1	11	TGTGCCAGCCGGCGGGCGGGAGGGGAGTTCTTC	CASRRAGGEFF
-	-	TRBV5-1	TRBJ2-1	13	TGCGCCAGCAGTTTACAAGGACGGGGTGAGCAGTTCTTC	CASSLQGRGEQFF
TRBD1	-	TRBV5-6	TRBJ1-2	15	TGTGCCAGCAGCTTCCGGGACAGGGGGTTTGGCGGCTACACCTTC	CASSFRDRGFGGYTF
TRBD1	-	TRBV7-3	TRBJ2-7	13	TGTGCCAGCAGCTTATCCGGGACAGGGGAGCAGTACTTC	CASSLSGTGEQYF
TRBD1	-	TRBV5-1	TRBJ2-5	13	TGCGCCAGCAGCGAGGACAGGCCAGAGACCCAGTACTTC	CASSEDRPETQYF
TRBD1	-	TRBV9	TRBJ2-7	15	TGTGCCAGCAGCGAGGGACAGGGAGTCACCTACGAGCAGTACTTC	CASSEGQGVTYEQYF
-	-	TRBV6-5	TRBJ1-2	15	TGTGCCAGCAGTCTCGACCGACAGACTAACTATGGCTACACCTTC	CASSLDRQTNYGYTF
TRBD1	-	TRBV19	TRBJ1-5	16	TGTGCCAGTAGTAGAAGTGGAGGGCAGGGGGCACAGCCCCAGCATTTT	CASSRSGGQGAQPQHF
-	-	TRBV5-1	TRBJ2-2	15	TGCGCCAGCAGCTTGTACGGAGGTGACACCGGGGAGCTGTTTTTT	CASSLYGGDTGELFF
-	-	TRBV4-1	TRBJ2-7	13	TGCGCCAGCAGCCAAGTTACTTCCTACGAGCAGTACTTC	CASSQVTSYEQYF
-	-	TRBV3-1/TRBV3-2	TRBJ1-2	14	TGTGCCAGCAGCCCGGGGGGACGGAACTATGGCTACACCTTC	CASSPGGRNYGYTF
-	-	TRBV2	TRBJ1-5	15	TGTGCCAGCAGTGATCACAGGCGTCTGAATCAGCCCCAGCATTTT	CASSDHRRLNQPQHF
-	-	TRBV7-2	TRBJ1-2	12	TGTGCCAGCAGCCCCACAGGGCTCGGCTACACCTTC	CASSPTGLGYTF
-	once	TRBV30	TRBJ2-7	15	TGTGCCTGGAGTGATGACAGGTTAGGGCTCCACGAGCAGTACTTC	CAWSDDRLGLHEQYF
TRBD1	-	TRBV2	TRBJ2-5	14	TGTGCCAGCAAACCCGGGACAGGGGCAGAGACCCAGTACTTC	CASKPGTGAETQYF
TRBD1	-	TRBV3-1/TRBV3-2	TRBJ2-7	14	TGTGCCAGCAGCCCGGGACAGGGGACGTACGAGCAGTACTTC	CASSPGQGTYEQYF
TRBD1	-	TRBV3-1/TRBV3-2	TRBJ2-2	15	TGTGCCAGCAGCTCCAGGACAGGACGCACCGGGGAGCTGTTTTTT	CASSSRTGRTGELFF
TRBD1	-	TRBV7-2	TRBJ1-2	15	TGTGCCAGCAGCCCGCCGGGACAGGGGGTCTATGGCTACACCTTC	CASSPPGQGVYGYTF
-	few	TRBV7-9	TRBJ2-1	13	TGTGCCAGCAGCCCCCCGCTGGAGCATGAGCAGTTCTTC	CASSPPLEHEQFF
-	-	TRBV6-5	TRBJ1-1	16	TGTGCCAGCAGTTACCTGGCACCGCGGGCGGGCACTGAAGCTTTCTTT	CASSYLAPRAGTEAFF
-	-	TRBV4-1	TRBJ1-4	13	TGCGCCAGCAACGCAGGGAGGAATGAAAAACTGTTTTTT	CASNAGRNEKLFF